The sequence of this T cell receptor beta chain was determined in a study of blood T cell repertoires in COVID-19. The age range of participants was about 18 to 89 years, with residence in about 25 US areas. Using immunoSEQ multiplex PCR, the repertoire was profiled, and TCRdb retains in-frame clones only, with some absent. Of approximately 220,000 clones listed, more than 70% are singletons. There are 16 residues in the CDR3. Trimming pared 6 bases from V and 0 bases from J, leaving 17 bases between. The germline V gene encodes CDR1 MNHEY and CDR2 SMNVEV (reference sequence). This receptor was taken from a middle-aged woman with acute COVID-19. What was sequenced was PBMCs or T cells enriched from blood (not recorded which). This sequence joins TRBV27 and TRBJ1-1, with D perhaps TRBD1 (6 bases). CDR3 region: CASSSGAGRLNTEAFF. Here the CDR3 DNA reads TGTGCCAGCAGCTCAGGGGCAGGGCGCCTGAACACTGAAGCTTTCTTT.